Sequencing of this T cell receptor (beta chain) was carried out in a study of CD8 T cells in ankylosing spondylitis. Findings and limits, study-wide: Seemingly characteristic of ankylosing spondylitis blood was a TCR beta motif consisting of eight highly homologous variants.

Comments on this clonotype: What it recognizes is unknown.

TCRdb recomputed calls from the 5' RACE reads with MiXCR, one row per CDR3 protein. The sample consists of about 330,000 distinct CDR3 sequences, less than 9.5% of them appearing once. Germline V gives CDR1 MNHEY, CDR2 SMNVEV (reference sequence). There are 16 residues in the CDR3. V shed 4 bases, J shed 4 bases, and the junction held 2 bases outside the gene matches. This clonotype was obtained from a male donor with ankylosing spondylitis. The rearrangement uses TRBV27 and TRBJ2-2, with 14 bases lining up with TRBD2. Sequenced sample: blood, either unsorted or a sorted T cell fraction (not recorded which). DNA for the CDR3: TGTGCCAGCAGTTCCGGGACTAGCGGGGGCACCGGGGAGCTGTTTTTT. It yields the protein CASSSGTSGGTGELFF.